This T cell receptor beta chain originates from a study of blood T cell repertoires in COVID-19. Turning to the study itself: PBMCs, B-cell-depleted T cells, or T cells were the source of the cDNA or gDNA that made up the material.

The protocol was immunoSEQ multiplex PCR, while the TCRdb copy is restricted to in-frame clones and leaves out a portion. The sample records around 130,000 clones, approximately 84% being singletons. This clone showed up just a few times. V was cut by 8 bases and J by 4 bases, with 11 bases left in between. Germline CDR1 SNHLY, CDR2 FYNNEI. The CDR3 is 13 amino acids. V and J are TRBV2 and TRBJ2-2; D is possibly TRBD1 (6 bases). The sequencing input was peripheral blood. This clonotype originated in a human donor in a cohort sampled during active COVID-19. The CDR3 loop reads CASGGQPTGELFF. The CDR3 DNA reads as TGTGCCAGCGGCGGACAGCCCACCGGGGAGCTGTTTTTT.